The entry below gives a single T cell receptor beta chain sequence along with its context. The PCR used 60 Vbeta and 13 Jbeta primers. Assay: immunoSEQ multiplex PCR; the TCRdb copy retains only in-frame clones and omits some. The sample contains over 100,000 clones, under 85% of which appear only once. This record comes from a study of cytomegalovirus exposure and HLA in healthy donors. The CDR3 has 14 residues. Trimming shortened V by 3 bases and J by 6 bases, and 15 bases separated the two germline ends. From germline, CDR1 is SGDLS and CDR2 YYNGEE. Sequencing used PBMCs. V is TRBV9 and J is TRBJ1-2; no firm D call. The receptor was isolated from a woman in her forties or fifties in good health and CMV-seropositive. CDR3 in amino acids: CASSATTSADGYTF. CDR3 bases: TGTGCCAGCAGCGCAACTACATCAGCAGATGGCTACACCTTC.